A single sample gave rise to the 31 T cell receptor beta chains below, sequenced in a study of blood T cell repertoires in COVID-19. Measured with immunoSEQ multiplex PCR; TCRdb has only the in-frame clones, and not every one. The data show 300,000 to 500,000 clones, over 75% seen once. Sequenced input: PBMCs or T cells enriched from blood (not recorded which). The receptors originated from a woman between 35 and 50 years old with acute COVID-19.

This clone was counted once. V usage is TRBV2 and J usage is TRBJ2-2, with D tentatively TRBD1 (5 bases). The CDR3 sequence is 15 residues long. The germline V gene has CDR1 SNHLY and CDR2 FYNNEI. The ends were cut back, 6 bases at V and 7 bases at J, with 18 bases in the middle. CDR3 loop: CASREQVIVGGELFF. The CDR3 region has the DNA TGTGCCAGCAGGGAACAGGTGATCGTCGGCGGGGAGCTGTTTTTT.

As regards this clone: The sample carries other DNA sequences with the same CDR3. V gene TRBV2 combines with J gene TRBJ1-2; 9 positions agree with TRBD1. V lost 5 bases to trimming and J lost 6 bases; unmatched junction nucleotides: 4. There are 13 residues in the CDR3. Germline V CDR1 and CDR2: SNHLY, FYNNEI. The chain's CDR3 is CASSPGQGNGYTF. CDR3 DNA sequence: TGTGCCAGCAGTCCGGGACAGGGCAATGGCTACACCTTC.

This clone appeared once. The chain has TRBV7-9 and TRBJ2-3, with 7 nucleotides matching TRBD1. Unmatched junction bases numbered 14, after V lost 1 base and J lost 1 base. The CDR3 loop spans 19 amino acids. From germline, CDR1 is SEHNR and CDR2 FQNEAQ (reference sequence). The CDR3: CASSLDPGGDVKRTDTQYF. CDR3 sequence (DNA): TGTGCCAGCAGCTTAGATCCAGGGGGAGATGTGAAACGCACAGATACGCAGTATTTT. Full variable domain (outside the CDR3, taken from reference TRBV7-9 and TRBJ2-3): DTGVSQNPRHKITKRGQNVTFRCDPISEHNRLYWYRQTLGQGPEFLTYFQNEAQLEKSRLLSDRFSAERPKGSFSTLEIQRTEQGDSAMYLCASSLDPGGDVKRTDTQYFGPGTRLTVL.

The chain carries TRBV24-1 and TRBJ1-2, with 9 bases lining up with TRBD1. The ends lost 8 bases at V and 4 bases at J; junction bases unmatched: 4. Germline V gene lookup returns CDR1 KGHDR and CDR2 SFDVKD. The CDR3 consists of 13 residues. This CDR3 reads CATTQTGGYGYTF. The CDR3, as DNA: TGTGCCACCACACAGACAGGGGGCTATGGCTACACCTTC.

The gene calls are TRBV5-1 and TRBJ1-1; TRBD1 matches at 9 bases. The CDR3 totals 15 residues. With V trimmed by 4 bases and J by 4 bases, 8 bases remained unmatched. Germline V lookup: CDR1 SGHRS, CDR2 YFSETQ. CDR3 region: CASSGEGQGSTEAFF. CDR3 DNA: TGCGCCAGCAGCGGAGAGGGACAGGGTTCCACTGAAGCTTTCTTT.

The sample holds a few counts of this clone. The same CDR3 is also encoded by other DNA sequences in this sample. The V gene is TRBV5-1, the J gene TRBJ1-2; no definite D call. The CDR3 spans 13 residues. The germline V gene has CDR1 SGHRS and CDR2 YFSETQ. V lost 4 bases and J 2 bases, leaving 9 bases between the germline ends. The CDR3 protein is CASSPSGNYGYTF. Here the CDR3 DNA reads TGCGCCAGCAGCCCCTCCGGGAACTATGGCTACACCTTC.

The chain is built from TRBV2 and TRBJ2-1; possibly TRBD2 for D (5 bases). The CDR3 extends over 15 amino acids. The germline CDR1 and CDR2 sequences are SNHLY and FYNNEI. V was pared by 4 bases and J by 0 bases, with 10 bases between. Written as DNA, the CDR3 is TGTGCCAGCAGTGCACCCGGACTCTCCTACAATGAGCAGTTCTTC. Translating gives CASSAPGLSYNEQFF.

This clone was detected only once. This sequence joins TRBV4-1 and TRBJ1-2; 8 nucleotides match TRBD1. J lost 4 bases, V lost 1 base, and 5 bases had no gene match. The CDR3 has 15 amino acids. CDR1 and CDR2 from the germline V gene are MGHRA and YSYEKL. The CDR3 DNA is TGCGCCAGCAGCCAAGTCGACAGGGGTGGCTATGGCTACACCTTC. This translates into CASSQVDRGGYGYTF.

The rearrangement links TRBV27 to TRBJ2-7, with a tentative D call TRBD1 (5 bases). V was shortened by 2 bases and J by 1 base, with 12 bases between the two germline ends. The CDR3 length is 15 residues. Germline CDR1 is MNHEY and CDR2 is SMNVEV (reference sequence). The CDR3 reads CASSLGGALSYEQYF. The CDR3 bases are TGTGCCAGCAGTTTAGGTGGGGCTTTGTCCTACGAGCAGTACTTC.

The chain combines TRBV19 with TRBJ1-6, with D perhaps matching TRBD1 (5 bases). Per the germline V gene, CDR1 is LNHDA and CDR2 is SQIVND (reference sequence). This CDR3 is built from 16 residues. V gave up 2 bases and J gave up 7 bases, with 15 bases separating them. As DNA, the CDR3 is TGTGCCAGTAGTATATTCGGCAGGGTCACGAATTCACCCCTCCACTTT. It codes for CASSIFGRVTNSPLHF.

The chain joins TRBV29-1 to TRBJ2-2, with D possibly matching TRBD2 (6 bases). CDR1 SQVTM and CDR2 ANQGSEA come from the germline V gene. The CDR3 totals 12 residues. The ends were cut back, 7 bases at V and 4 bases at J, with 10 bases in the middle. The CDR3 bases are TGCAGCGCCGCCGGGGGCACCGGGGAGCTGTTTTTT. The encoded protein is CSAAGGTGELFF.

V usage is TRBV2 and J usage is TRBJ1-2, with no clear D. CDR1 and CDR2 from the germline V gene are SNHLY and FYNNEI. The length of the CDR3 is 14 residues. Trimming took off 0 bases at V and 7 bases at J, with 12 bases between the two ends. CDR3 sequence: CASSEAQVLGGYTF. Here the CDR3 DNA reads TGTGCCAGCAGTGAAGCGCAGGTGCTTGGTGGCTACACCTTC.

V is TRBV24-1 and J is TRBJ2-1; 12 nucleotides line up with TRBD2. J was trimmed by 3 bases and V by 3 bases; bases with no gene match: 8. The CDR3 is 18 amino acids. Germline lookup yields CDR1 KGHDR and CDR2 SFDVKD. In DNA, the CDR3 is TGTGCCACCAGTGATCCGACGCTAGCGGGGGGGAGCTACAATGAGCAGTTCTTC. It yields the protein CATSDPTLAGGSYNEQFF.

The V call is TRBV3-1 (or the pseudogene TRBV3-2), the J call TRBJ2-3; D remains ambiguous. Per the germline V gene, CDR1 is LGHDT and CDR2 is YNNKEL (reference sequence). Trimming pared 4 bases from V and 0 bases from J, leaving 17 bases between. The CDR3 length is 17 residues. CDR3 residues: CASSLSAAGFSTDTQYF. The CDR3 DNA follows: TGTGCCAGCAGCCTTTCAGCTGCAGGTTTTAGCACAGATACGCAGTATTTT.

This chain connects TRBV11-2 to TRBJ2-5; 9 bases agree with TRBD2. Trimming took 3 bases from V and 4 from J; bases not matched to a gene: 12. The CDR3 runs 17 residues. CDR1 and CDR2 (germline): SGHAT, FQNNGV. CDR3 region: CASSFSAGGMWGETQYF. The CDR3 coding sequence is TGTGCCAGCAGCTTTTCCGCGGGGGGGATGTGGGGAGAGACCCAGTACTTC. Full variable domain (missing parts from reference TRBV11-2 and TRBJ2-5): EAGVAQSPRYKIIEKRQSVAFWCNPISGHATLYWYQQILGQGPKLLIQFQNNGVVDDSQLPKDRFSAERLKGVDSTLKIQPAKLEDSAVYLCASSFSAGGMWGETQYFGPGTRLLVL.

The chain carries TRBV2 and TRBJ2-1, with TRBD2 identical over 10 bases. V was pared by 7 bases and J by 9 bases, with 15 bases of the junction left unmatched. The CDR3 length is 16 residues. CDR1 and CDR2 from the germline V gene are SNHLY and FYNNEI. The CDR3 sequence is CASKQVAGGHRGEQFF. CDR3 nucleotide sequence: TGTGCCAGCAAACAAGTAGCGGGGGGCCACCGAGGTGAGCAGTTCTTC.

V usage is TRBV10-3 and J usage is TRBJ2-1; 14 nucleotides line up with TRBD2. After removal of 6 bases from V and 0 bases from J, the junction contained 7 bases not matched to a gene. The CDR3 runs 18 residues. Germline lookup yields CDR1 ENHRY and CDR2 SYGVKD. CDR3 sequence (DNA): TGTGCCATCAGAGCGGGACTAGCGGGGGCCAGCTCCTACAATGAGCAGTTCTTC. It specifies CAIRAGLAGASSYNEQFF.

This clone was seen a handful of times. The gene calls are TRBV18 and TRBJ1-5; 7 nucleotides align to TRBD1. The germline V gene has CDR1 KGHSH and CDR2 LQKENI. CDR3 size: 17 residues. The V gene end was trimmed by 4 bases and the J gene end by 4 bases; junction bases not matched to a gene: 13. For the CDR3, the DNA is TGTGCCAGCTCACTCCACCCTGGGACAGTGAATAATCAGCCCCAGCATTTT. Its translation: CASSLHPGTVNNQPQHF.

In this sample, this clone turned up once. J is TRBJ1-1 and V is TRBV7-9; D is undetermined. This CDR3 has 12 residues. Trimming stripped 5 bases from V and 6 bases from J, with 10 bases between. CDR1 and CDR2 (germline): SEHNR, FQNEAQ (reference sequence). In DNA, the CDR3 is TGTGCCAGCAGCACGACGAGGGCTGAAGCTTTCTTT. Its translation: CASSTTRAEAFF.

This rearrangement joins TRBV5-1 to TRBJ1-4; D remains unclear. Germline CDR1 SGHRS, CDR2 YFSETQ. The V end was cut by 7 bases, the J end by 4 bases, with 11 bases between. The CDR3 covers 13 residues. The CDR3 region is CASGEVSNEKLFF. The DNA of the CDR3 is TGCGCCAGCGGGGAGGTCAGTAATGAAAAACTGTTTTTT.

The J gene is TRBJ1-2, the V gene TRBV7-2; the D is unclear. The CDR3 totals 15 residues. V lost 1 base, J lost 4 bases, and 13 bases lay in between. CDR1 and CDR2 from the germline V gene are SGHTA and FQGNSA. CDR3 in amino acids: CASSLGSRDLYGYTF. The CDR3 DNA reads TGTGCCAGCAGCTTAGGAAGCCGGGATCTCTATGGCTACACCTTC.

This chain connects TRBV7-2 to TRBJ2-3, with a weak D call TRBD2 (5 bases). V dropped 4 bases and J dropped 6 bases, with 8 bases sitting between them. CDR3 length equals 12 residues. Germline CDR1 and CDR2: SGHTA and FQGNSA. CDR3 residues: CASSSSSDTQYF. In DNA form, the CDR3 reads TGTGCCAGCAGCTCCTCTAGCGATACGCAGTATTTT. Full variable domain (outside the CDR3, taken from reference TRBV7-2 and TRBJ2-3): GAGVSQSPSNKVTEKGKDVELRCDPISGHTALYWYRQSLGQGLEFLIYFQGNSAPDKSGLPSDRFSAERTGGSVSTLTIQRTQQEDSAVYLCASSSSSDTQYFGPGTRLTVL.

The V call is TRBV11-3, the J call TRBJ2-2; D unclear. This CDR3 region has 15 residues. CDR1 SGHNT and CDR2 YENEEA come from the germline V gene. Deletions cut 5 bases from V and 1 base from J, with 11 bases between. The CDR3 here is CASSPTAQNTGELFF. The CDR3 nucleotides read TGTGCCAGCAGCCCCACCGCACAGAACACCGGGGAGCTGTTTTTT.

The CDR3 nucleotides read TGTGCCAGCAGTTACGCGACATCGATGGGTCAGCCCCAGCATTTT. This gives the protein CASSYATSMGQPQHF. The chain combines TRBV6-5 with TRBJ1-5, with no clear D. Germline CDR1 and CDR2: MNHEY and SVGAGI. The V end was cut by 2 bases, the J end by 6 bases, with 14 bases between. The CDR3 spans 15 residues.

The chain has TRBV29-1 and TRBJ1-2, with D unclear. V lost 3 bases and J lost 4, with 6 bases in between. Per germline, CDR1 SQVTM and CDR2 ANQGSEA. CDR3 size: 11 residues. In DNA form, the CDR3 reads TGCAGCGTTGATGCGGGCTATGGCTACACCTTC. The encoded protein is CSVDAGYGYTF.

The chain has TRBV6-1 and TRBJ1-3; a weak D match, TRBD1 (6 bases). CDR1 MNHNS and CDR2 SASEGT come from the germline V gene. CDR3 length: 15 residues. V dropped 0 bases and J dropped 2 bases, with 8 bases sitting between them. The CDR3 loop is CASSEAGTPGNTIYF. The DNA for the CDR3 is TGTGCCAGCAGTGAAGCCGGGACACCTGGAAACACCATATATTTT.

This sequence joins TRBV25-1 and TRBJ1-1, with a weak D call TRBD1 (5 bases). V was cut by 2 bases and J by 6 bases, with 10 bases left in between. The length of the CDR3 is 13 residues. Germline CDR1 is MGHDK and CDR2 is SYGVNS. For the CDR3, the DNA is TGTGCCAGCAGTGAACCGGGGGTTTCTGAAGCTTTCTTT. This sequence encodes CASSEPGVSEAFF.

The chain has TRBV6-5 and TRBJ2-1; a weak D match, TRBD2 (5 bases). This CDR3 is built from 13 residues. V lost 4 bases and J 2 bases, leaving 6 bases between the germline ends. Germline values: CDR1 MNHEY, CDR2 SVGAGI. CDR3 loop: CASSSGAYNEQFF. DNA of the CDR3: TGTGCCAGCAGTTCCGGGGCCTACAATGAGCAGTTCTTC.

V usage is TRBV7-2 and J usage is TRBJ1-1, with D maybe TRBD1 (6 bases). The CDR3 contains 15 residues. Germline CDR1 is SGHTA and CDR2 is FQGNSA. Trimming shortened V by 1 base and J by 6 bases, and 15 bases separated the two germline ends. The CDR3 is CASSLERGKVPEAFF. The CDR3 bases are TGTGCCAGCAGCTTAGAGAGGGGGAAGGTCCCTGAAGCTTTCTTT.

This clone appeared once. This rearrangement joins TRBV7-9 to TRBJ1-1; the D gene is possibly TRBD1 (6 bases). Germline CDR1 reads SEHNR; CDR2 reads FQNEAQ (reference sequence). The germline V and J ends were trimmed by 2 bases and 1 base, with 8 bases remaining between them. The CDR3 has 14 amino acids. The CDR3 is CASSLQGSNTEAFF. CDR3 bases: TGTGCCAGCAGCTTACAGGGGTCGAACACTGAAGCTTTCTTT.

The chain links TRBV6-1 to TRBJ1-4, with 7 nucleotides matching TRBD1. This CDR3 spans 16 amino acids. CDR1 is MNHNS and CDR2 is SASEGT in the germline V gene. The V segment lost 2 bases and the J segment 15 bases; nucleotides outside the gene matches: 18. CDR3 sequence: CASSEPSGLAGGYVFF. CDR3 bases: TGTGCCAGCAGTGAACCATCGGGCCTCGCAGGGGGATATGTGTTTTTT.